The T cell receptor beta chain described here comes from a study of T cell responses to AZD1222 COVID-19 vaccine. Points on this clone: The antigen is undetermined.

Assay used: immunoSEQ multiplex PCR; TCRdb lists only in-frame clones, some missing. The data show around 110,000 clones, roughly 90% seen once. The CDR3 length is 14 residues. Germline-derived CDR1 and CDR2 are GTSNPN and SVGIG (reference sequence). General study points: Baseline seropositivity occurred in only 5 or 6 AZD1222 recipients.

Sequenced here: peripheral blood, sampled on day 0 of AZD1222 vaccination. V gene TRBV30 combines with J gene TRBJ2-3; TRBD2 might be the D (6 bases). The receptor's source is an adult in good health. CDR3 nucleotide sequence: TGTGCTTGGGGTCTGGGGACTAGCACAGATACGCAGTATTTT. The encoded protein is CAWGLGTSTDTQYF.